One and the same sample provided the 10 T cell receptor beta chains below, sequenced in a study of cytotoxic CD8 clonotypes in ibrutinib-treated CLL. The data were produced by immunoSEQ multiplex PCR, yet TCRdb's version contains in-frame clones alone and is incomplete. The sample includes 60,000 to 65,000 clones, 45% to 60% of them seen just once. Sample: PBMCs, taken after 12 months of ibrutinib treatment. Every receptor here comes from a human donor with chronic lymphocytic leukemia.

J is TRBJ2-7 and V is TRBV30; TRBD2 aligns across 8 bases. After removal of 0 bases from V and 2 bases from J, the junction contained 9 bases not matched to a gene. CDR1 and CDR2 from the germline V gene are GTSNPN and SVGIG (reference sequence). The CDR3 loop spans 16 amino acids. The CDR3 sequence is CAWSVLGGTRAYEQYF. The CDR3 DNA reads as TGTGCCTGGAGTGTACTTGGGGGGACTAGGGCCTACGAGCAGTACTTC. The full variable domain, rest sourced from reference TRBV30 and TRBJ2-7, is SQTIHQWPATLVQPVGSPLSLECTVEGTSNPNLYWYRQAAGRGLQLLFYSVGIGQISSEVPQNLSASRPQDRQFILSSKKLLLSDSGFYLCAWSVLGGTRAYEQYFGPGTRLTVT.

This clone was seen only once. The sample carries other DNA sequences with the same CDR3. The rearrangement uses TRBV28 and TRBJ1-4; D ambiguous. The CDR3 covers 15 residues. Germline values: CDR1 MDHEN, CDR2 SYDVKM. V was clipped by 5 bases and J by 1 base, with 11 bases between them. This CDR3 is CASSLGGLTNEKLFF. DNA for the CDR3: TGTGCCAGCAGTCTTGGAGGTTTAACTAATGAAAAACTGTTTTTT.

The genes are TRBV6-6 and TRBJ2-7, with 10 bases matching TRBD1. V trimming: 1 base; J trimming: 3 bases; junction bases outside the gene matches: 3. This CDR3 comprises 15 residues. CDR1 is MNHNY and CDR2 is SVGAGI in the germline V gene (reference sequence). CDR3 residues: CASSYYDRGRYEQYV. The CDR3 nucleotides read TGTGCCAGCAGTTACTACGACAGGGGGCGCTACGAGCAGTACGTC.

This sequence joins TRBV11-2 and TRBJ1-4, with D possibly being TRBD1 (6 bases). The CDR3 covers 17 residues. V was shortened by 0 bases and J by 7 bases, with 18 bases between the two germline ends. Per germline, CDR1 SGHAT and CDR2 FQNNGV. CDR3 sequence reads: CASSLDQVDSGGEKLFF. CDR3 DNA sequence: TGTGCCAGCAGCTTAGATCAGGTGGACAGCGGGGGTGAAAAACTGTTTTTT.

DNA of the CDR3: TGCGCCGCCAGCTCCTCCGGCAGGAACACTGAAGCTTTCTTT. Translated, it gives CAASSSGRNTEAFF. The chain carries TRBV10-2 and TRBJ1-1; D not resolved. CDR3 length: 14 residues. V dropped 11 bases and J dropped 1 base, with 17 bases sitting between them. Germline V gene lookup returns CDR1 WSHSY and CDR2 SAAADI.

The chain joins TRBV7-8 to TRBJ2-6; D is ambiguous. Germline loops: CDR1 SGHVS, CDR2 FQNEAQ. The CDR3 is 15 amino acids. V shed 7 bases and J shed 1 base, with 11 bases lying between them. For the CDR3, the DNA is TGTGCCAGCACGTCACAAGGGTCTGGGGCCAACGTCCTGACTTTC. Translation: CASTSQGSGANVLTF.

The chain couples TRBV6-1 to TRBJ1-6; D gene uncertain. Germline assignment: CDR1 MNHNS and CDR2 SASEGT. The CDR3 contains 13 residues. The V and J ends lost 6 bases and 10 bases respectively, with 13 bases between them. The CDR3 DNA is TGTGCCAGCAGGCCAGACCGATACTCACCCCTCCACTTT. Residues: CASRPDRYSPLHF.

The chain links TRBV7-9 to TRBJ2-7; D possibly corresponds to TRBD2 (6 bases). From germline, CDR1 is SEHNR and CDR2 FQNEAQ (reference sequence). This CDR3 has 14 amino acids. The V and J ends lost 5 bases and 2 bases respectively, with 13 bases between them. CDR3 DNA sequence: TGTGCCAGCAGCGAGACGGGACTTACCTACGAGCAGTACTTC. Translated, it gives CASSETGLTYEQYF.

This clone was detected many times. The chain links TRBV5-4 to TRBJ2-1; D perhaps matches TRBD1 (5 bases). CDR3 length: 12 residues. Germline CDR1 SGHNT, CDR2 YYREEE (reference sequence). V lost 0 bases and J lost 13, with 11 bases in between. This CDR3 reads CASSLAQGDQFF. The DNA of the CDR3 is TGTGCCAGCAGCTTGGCCCAAGGGGATCAGTTCTTC.

This clone was recorded at least ten times. The V and J genes are TRBV6-6 and TRBJ1-6; D might be TRBD1 (6 bases). Germline V gene sequence: CDR1 MNHNY, CDR2 SVGAGI (reference sequence). The CDR3 sequence is 15 residues long. V gave up 7 bases and J gave up 10 bases, with 20 bases separating them. The CDR3 is CASTQSRGFVSPLHF. The CDR3 DNA is TGTGCCAGCACTCAATCCAGGGGCTTTGTCTCACCCCTCCACTTT.